This entry lists 14 T cell receptor beta chains sequenced from one sample in a study of beta chain features in type 1 diabetes. Study-wide results and limits: Shortening that was moderate but significant affected the TCRB CDR3s of Type 1 diabetes patients in all four CD4+ subsets.

These TCRs are of unknown antigen specificity. Reverse transcription of all isolated RNA meant that expressed TCRB transcripts were sequenced. Sequenced by immunoSEQ multiplex PCR; TCRdb stores in-frame clones only, minus some. This repertoire shows more than 550,000 clones, over 13% found once; its top ten account for approximately 0.039%. Sequences were obtained from naive CD4+ T cells from blood. The receptor set was obtained from a man between 18 and 29 years old with type 1 diabetes.

In its sample, this clone was seen a few times. The V and J genes are TRBV6-5 and TRBJ2-3; tentative D call: TRBD1 (5 bases). Trimming removed 8 bases at V and 0 bases at J, with 15 bases between. CDR3 length: 15 amino acids. Germline V gene sequence: CDR1 MNHEY, CDR2 SVGAGI. CDR3 sequence: CASGVGAGSTDTQYF. For the CDR3, the DNA is TGTGCCAGCGGTGTAGGGGCAGGGAGCACAGATACGCAGTATTTT.

The CDR3 here is CASSEYQGLAGVTGELFF. The DNA of the CDR3 is TGCGCCAGCAGCGAATACCAGGGACTAGCGGGAGTGACCGGGGAGCTGTTTTTT. The chain employs TRBV5-1 and TRBJ2-2; 14 bases fit TRBD2. CDR3 length: 18 residues. The V and J ends lost 4 bases and 5 bases, in that order; junction bases with no gene match: 10. Germline V gives CDR1 SGHRS, CDR2 YFSETQ.

The chain carries TRBV25-1 and TRBJ2-5; D tentatively reads TRBD1 or TRBD2 (5 bases each). Germline CDR1 and CDR2: MGHDK and SYGVNS. The CDR3 extends over 13 amino acids. V was cut by 3 bases and J by 3 bases, with 8 bases left in between. The DNA for the CDR3 is TGTGCCAGCAGTGAGCAGGGAGAAGAGACCCAGTACTTC. This codes for CASSEQGEETQYF. The entire variable domain, with the rest obtained from reference TRBV25-1 and TRBJ2-5, is as follows: EADIYQTPRYLVIGTGKKITLECSQTMGHDKMYWYQQDPGMELHLIHYSYGVNSTEKGDLSSESTVSRIRTEHFPLTLESARPSHTSQYLCASSEQGEETQYFGPGTRLLVL.

This chain joins TRBV30 and TRBJ1-1; possibly TRBD1 for D (5 bases). Germline V gives CDR1 GTSNPN, CDR2 SVGIG (reference sequence). The CDR3 consists of 16 residues. Trimming took 3 bases from V and 3 from J, leaving 20 bases between them. CDR3 in DNA: TGTGCCTGGAGGCAGCCGGGACCCCCGAAGGACACTGAAGCTTTCTTT. Protein sequence: CAWRQPGPPKDTEAFF.

The chain links TRBV4-2 to TRBJ1-5; D perhaps matches TRBD1 (5 bases). The ends were cut back, 4 bases at V and 4 bases at J, with 8 bases in the middle. Germline loops: CDR1 LGHNA, CDR2 YNFKEQ. CDR3 size: 13 residues. The CDR3 protein is CASSLGENQPQHF. The DNA for the CDR3 is TGTGCCAGCAGCCTAGGGGAAAATCAGCCCCAGCATTTT.

The chain joins TRBV28 to TRBJ2-7; TRBD1 or TRBD2 may be the D gene (5 bases each). CDR1 and CDR2 from the germline V gene are MDHEN and SYDVKM. V was clipped by 6 bases and J by 2 bases, with 14 bases between them. The CDR3 has 14 residues. In DNA form, the CDR3 reads TGTGCCAGCAGCCTTACGGGGCTTACCTACGAGCAGTACTTC. Protein product: CASSLTGLTYEQYF.

The J gene is TRBJ2-7, the V gene TRBV10-3; D unclear. CDR1 ENHRY and CDR2 SYGVKD come from the germline V gene. Trimming took 7 bases from V and 0 from J, leaving 10 bases between them. This CDR3 contains 13 residues. CDR3 sequence (DNA): TGTGCCATCAATAGTACAGACTCCTACGAGCAGTACTTC. It yields the protein CAINSTDSYEQYF.

V and J are TRBV29-1 and TRBJ2-7; either TRBD1 or TRBD2 may supply D (6 bases each). The CDR3 runs to 13 residues. The V end lost 3 bases, the J end lost 2 bases, and 11 bases lay between the germline ends. Germline CDR1 SQVTM, CDR2 ANQGSEA. CDR3 nucleotides: TGCAGCGTTGAGGTGGAGGGGGCCTACGAGCAGTACTTC. It encodes CSVEVEGAYEQYF.

This clone occurred a few times. The genes are TRBV9 and TRBJ1-2; the D gene is possibly TRBD1 (5 bases). The CDR3 sequence is 14 residues long. The ends were cut back, 10 bases at V and 0 bases at J, with 16 bases in the middle. Germline values: CDR1 SGDLS, CDR2 YYNGEE. CDR3 sequence reads: CAPTIRTSNYGYTF. The CDR3 coding sequence is TGTGCCCCCACTATTCGGACATCTAACTATGGCTACACCTTC. Looking up the rest from reference TRBV9 and TRBJ1-2 gives the full variable domain: DSGVTQTPKHLITATGQRVTLRCSPRSGDLSVYWYQQSLDQGLQFLIQYYNGEERAKGNILERFSAQQFPDLHSELNLSSLELGDSALYFCAPTIRTSNYGYTFGSGTRLTVV.

The chain recombines TRBV10-3 with TRBJ2-1; D unclear. Trimming cost V 10 bases and J 4 bases, with 11 bases left between them. CDR1 and CDR2 (germline): ENHRY, SYGVKD. CDR3 length equals 12 residues. DNA of the CDR3: TGTGCCAGCCGATCCCAATACAATGAGCAGTTCTTC. It translates to CASRSQYNEQFF.

The V gene is TRBV14, the J gene TRBJ1-2, with 8 nucleotides matching TRBD1. The germline V gene has CDR1 SGHDN and CDR2 FVKESK. The trim removed 3 bases at V and 4 bases at J, leaving 7 bases unmatched. CDR3 length equals 15 residues. CDR3 nucleotides: TGTGCCAGCAGCCATATCGGACAGGGCGTCTATGGCTACACCTTC. Its translation is CASSHIGQGVYGYTF.

This clone was counted between two and nine times. The chain couples TRBV18 to TRBJ2-1, with D uncertain. The CDR3 consists of 16 residues. V was trimmed by 3 bases and J by 0 bases, leaving 12 bases between them. CDR1 and CDR2 from the germline V gene are KGHSH and LQKENI. DNA of the CDR3: TGTGCCAGCTCACCGGTGGGCGGCAACTCCTACAATGAGCAGTTCTTC. Its translation is CASSPVGGNSYNEQFF.

The chain combines TRBV6-1 with TRBJ2-7, with D unresolved. The CDR3 runs 13 residues. The germline V gene encodes CDR1 MNHNS and CDR2 SASEGT. V dropped 6 bases and J dropped 6 bases, with 15 bases sitting between them. CDR3 sequence (DNA): TGTGCCAGCAGACGGACCGTTCGCGTCGAGCAGTACTTC. Protein product: CASRRTVRVEQYF.

This clone has just a few counts. CDR3 protein: CASSLYGGGTDTQYF. CDR3 nucleotides: TGCGCCAGCAGCTTGTACGGGGGTGGCACAGATACGCAGTATTTT. The genes are TRBV5-1 and TRBJ2-3; D might be TRBD2 (6 bases). CDR1 is SGHRS and CDR2 is YFSETQ in the germline V gene. Trimming took 1 base from V and 1 from J, leaving 10 bases between them. CDR3 length: 15 amino acids.